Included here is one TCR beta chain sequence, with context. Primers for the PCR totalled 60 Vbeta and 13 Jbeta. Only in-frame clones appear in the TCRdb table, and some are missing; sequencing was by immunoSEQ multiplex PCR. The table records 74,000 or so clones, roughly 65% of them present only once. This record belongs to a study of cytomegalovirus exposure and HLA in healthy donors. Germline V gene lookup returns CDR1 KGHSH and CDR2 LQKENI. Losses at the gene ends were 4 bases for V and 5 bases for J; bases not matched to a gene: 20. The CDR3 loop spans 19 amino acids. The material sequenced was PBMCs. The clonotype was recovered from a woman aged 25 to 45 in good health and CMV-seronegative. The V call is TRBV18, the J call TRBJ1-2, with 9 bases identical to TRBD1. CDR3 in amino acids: CASSRSIDGQGMGPYGYTF. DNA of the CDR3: TGTGCCAGCTCACGTTCCATAGACGGACAGGGGATGGGACCATATGGCTACACCTTC.